Listed below are T cell receptor beta chains from one sample, sequenced in a study of CD8+CD57+ T cells in acquired aplastic anemia. TCRdb redid the calling of the reads with MiXCR, one entry per CDR3 protein. The sample includes 200,000 or so distinct CDR3 sequences, less than 60% seen only once; the top ten take 15% to 20%. The sample consisted of sorted CD4+, CD8+, or CD8+CD57+ T cells (not recorded which) from PBMCs. Receptors were obtained from a human donor with aplastic anemia. The CDR3 runs from the conserved cysteine through the conserved F or W. Each record gives: D gene, V gene, J gene, clone size, CDR3 protein, CDR3 DNA. The D gene is left open where the match is weak. Clone size is stated in some rows and not others, as once, few, many or a class when expanded.

D: .
V: TRBV5-1
J: TRBJ1-1
size: .
CDR3: CASSLEPGSTEAFF
DNA: TGCGCCAGCAGCTTGGAGCCTGGTTCCACTGAAGCTTTCTTT

D: .
V: TRBV20-1
J: TRBJ1-5
size: many
CDR3: CSARDPEVWRHSNQPQHF
DNA: TGCAGTGCTAGAGATCCAGAGGTATGGCGGCATAGCAATCAGCCCCAGCATTTT

D: .
V: TRBV7-6
J: TRBJ1-4
size: .
CDR3: CASSLGQYNEKLFF
DNA: TGTGCCAGCAGCTTAGGACAGTATAATGAAAAACTGTTTTTT

D: TRBD1
V: TRBV2
J: TRBJ2-2
size: many
CDR3: CASSVRTGGSGELFF
DNA: TGTGCCAGCAGTGTCAGGACAGGGGGCTCCGGGGAGCTGTTTTTT

D: .
V: TRBV5-1
J: TRBJ2-7
size: few
CDR3: CASSLLGTPYEQYF
DNA: TGCGCCAGCAGCTTGCTCGGGACTCCCTACGAGCAGTACTTC

D: .
V: TRBV7-2
J: TRBJ2-7
size: few
CDR3: CASSLNRRDEQYF
DNA: TGTGCCAGCAGCTTAAACCGGAGGGACGAGCAGTACTTC

D: .
V: TRBV5-1
J: TRBJ1-2
size: .
CDR3: CASSLGAGTVAYGYTF
DNA: TGCGCCAGCAGCTTGGGGGCTGGAACAGTCGCCTATGGCTACACCTTC

D: .
V: TRBV20-1
J: TRBJ1-6
size: .
CDR3: CSARDLTTGSPLHF
DNA: TGCAGTGCTAGAGATCTCACAACGGGTTCACCCCTCCACTTT

D: TRBD1
V: TRBV15
J: TRBJ2-7
size: .
CDR3: CATSSPGQGAHGSYEQYF
DNA: TGTGCCACCAGCAGCCCGGGGCAGGGGGCCCATGGATCCTACGAGCAGTACTTC

D: TRBD1
V: TRBV9
J: TRBJ1-1
size: many
CDR3: CASSVGPGGTEAFF
DNA: TGTGCCAGCAGCGTAGGCCCAGGGGGCACTGAAGCTTTCTTT

D: TRBD1
V: TRBV19
J: TRBJ2-3
size: many
CDR3: CASSILGQGSDTQYF
DNA: TGTGCCAGTAGTATTTTGGGACAGGGGTCAGATACGCAGTATTTT

D: .
V: TRBV24-1
J: TRBJ2-1
size: .
CDR3: CATSDRTRGASYNEQFF
DNA: TGTGCCACCAGTGATCGTACTAGGGGCGCATCCTACAATGAGCAGTTCTTC

D: .
V: TRBV20-1
J: TRBJ1-2
size: once
CDR3: CSARDGLGYTF
DNA: TGCAGTGCTAGGGATGGCCTCGGCTACACCTTC

D: .
V: TRBV5-6
J: TRBJ2-7
size: many
CDR3: CASSSSQGYSYEQYF
DNA: TGTGCCAGCAGCTCCTCACAGGGTTACTCCTACGAGCAGTACTTC

D: .
V: TRBV29-1
J: TRBJ1-1
size: few
CDR3: CSVEDQGSTEAFF
DNA: TGCAGCGTTGAAGACCAGGGGAGCACTGAAGCTTTCTTT

D: TRBD1
V: TRBV2
J: TRBJ2-2
size: few
CDR3: CASRTGIAGELFF
DNA: TGTGCCAGCAGGACAGGGATAGCCGGGGAGCTGTTTTTT

D: .
V: TRBV25-1
J: TRBJ1-2
size: .
CDR3: CASSEFREGYGYTF
DNA: TGTGCCAGCAGTGAATTCAGGGAGGGCTATGGCTACACCTTC

D: .
V: TRBV19
J: TRBJ1-2
size: .
CDR3: CASSIDFDTGRYGYTF
DNA: TGTGCCAGTAGTATAGATTTTGACACCGGTCGCTATGGCTACACCTTC

D: TRBD1
V: TRBV5-6
J: TRBJ1-6
size: .
CDR3: CASSLLDRDNSPLHF
DNA: TGTGCCAGCAGCTTGTTGGACAGGGATAATTCACCCCTCCACTTT

D: TRBD2
V: TRBV5-1
J: TRBJ2-3
size: .
CDR3: CASSLAQRGGTDTQYF
DNA: TGCGCCAGCAGCTTGGCCCAGCGGGGAGGCACAGATACGCAGTATTTT

D: .
V: TRBV20-1
J: TRBJ1-2
size: .
CDR3: CSARDNRGYTF
DNA: TGCAGTGCTAGAGATAATCGGGGCTACACCTTC

D: TRBD2
V: TRBV2
J: TRBJ2-2
size: .
CDR3: CASRARTSGGSGELFF
DNA: TGTGCCAGCAGGGCCCGGACTAGCGGCGGCTCGGGGGAGCTGTTTTTT

D: TRBD2
V: TRBV7-2
J: TRBJ2-7
size: .
CDR3: CASSLYGGEYEQYF
DNA: TGTGCCAGCAGCTTATACGGGGGGGAATACGAGCAGTACTTC

D: .
V: TRBV15
J: TRBJ2-5
size: .
CDR3: CATSREWGDQETQYF
DNA: TGTGCCACCAGCAGAGAATGGGGGGACCAAGAGACCCAGTACTTC

D: .
V: TRBV20-1
J: TRBJ2-1
size: many
CDR3: CRVTGANEQFF
DNA: TGCAGGGTGACTGGAGCAAATGAGCAGTTCTTC

D: .
V: TRBV19
J: TRBJ2-3
size: .
CDR3: CASSMSADTQYF
DNA: TGTGCCAGTAGTATGTCCGCGGATACGCAGTATTTT

D: TRBD1
V: TRBV25-1
J: TRBJ1-5
size: .
CDR3: CASSRGGTVNQPQHF
DNA: TGTGCCAGCAGTCGAGGTGGGACAGTCAATCAGCCCCAGCATTTT

D: TRBD1
V: TRBV7-9
J: TRBJ1-2
size: .
CDR3: CASSRPGQGKGYTF
DNA: TGTGCCAGCAGCAGGCCGGGACAGGGGAAGGGCTACACCTTC

D: TRBD1
V: TRBV24-1
J: TRBJ2-1
size: many
CDR3: CATSDLQGTGPYNEQFF
DNA: TGTGCCACCAGTGATTTGCAAGGGACAGGGCCGTACAATGAGCAGTTCTTC

D: .
V: TRBV20-1
J: TRBJ1-4
size: .
CDR3: CSADKGGVNEKLFF
DNA: TGCAGTGCGGATAAAGGGGGGGTTAATGAAAAACTGTTTTTT

D: TRBD2
V: TRBV19
J: TRBJ2-5
size: many
CDR3: CASSIAGAGGQETQYF
DNA: TGTGCCAGTAGTATAGCAGGAGCGGGGGGGCAAGAGACCCAGTACTTC

D: .
V: TRBV12-3/TRBV12-4
J: TRBJ1-2
size: once
CDR3: CASSLFTGDYGYTF
DNA: TGTGCCAGCAGTTTATTCACCGGGGACTATGGCTACACCTTC

D: TRBD2
V: TRBV24-1
J: TRBJ2-1
size: .
CDR3: CATSDWTGGKYEQFF
DNA: TGTGCCACCAGTGATTGGACGGGGGGGAAGTATGAGCAGTTCTTC

D: TRBD1
V: TRBV5-1
J: TRBJ2-1
size: .
CDR3: CASSLTGGYNEQFF
DNA: TGCGCCAGCAGCTTGACAGGGGGCTACAATGAGCAGTTCTTC

D: .
V: TRBV7-3
J: TRBJ1-6
size: .
CDR3: CASSLTVYNSPLHF
DNA: TGTGCCAGCAGCTTAACAGTTTACAATTCACCCCTCCACTTT

D: TRBD1
V: TRBV29-1
J: TRBJ2-2
size: many
CDR3: CSVVTGGNTGELFF
DNA: TGCAGCGTCGTGACAGGGGGAAACACCGGGGAGCTGTTTTTT

D: .
V: TRBV20-1
J: TRBJ2-1
size: many
CDR3: CSARDPGAHRGEQFF
DNA: TGCAGTGCTAGAGATCCTGGGGCCCATAGGGGTGAGCAGTTCTTC

D: .
V: TRBV7-9
J: TRBJ1-5
size: .
CDR3: CASSLGPNQPQHF
DNA: TGTGCCAGCAGCCTGGGACCCAATCAGCCCCAGCATTTT

D: TRBD1
V: TRBV7-9
J: TRBJ1-4
size: many
CDR3: CASSLATGGAEKLFF
DNA: TGTGCCAGCAGCTTAGCGACAGGGGGCGCCGAAAAACTGTTTTTT

D: .
V: TRBV13
J: TRBJ2-5
size: .
CDR3: CASSLRSSTDRQETQYF
DNA: TGTGCCAGCAGCTTAAGGTCATCGACCGATCGGCAAGAGACCCAGTACTTC

D: .
V: TRBV20-1
J: TRBJ1-5
size: many
CDR3: CSARAGQMSNQPQHF
DNA: TGCAGTGCTAGAGCGGGGCAGATGAGCAATCAGCCCCAGCATTTT